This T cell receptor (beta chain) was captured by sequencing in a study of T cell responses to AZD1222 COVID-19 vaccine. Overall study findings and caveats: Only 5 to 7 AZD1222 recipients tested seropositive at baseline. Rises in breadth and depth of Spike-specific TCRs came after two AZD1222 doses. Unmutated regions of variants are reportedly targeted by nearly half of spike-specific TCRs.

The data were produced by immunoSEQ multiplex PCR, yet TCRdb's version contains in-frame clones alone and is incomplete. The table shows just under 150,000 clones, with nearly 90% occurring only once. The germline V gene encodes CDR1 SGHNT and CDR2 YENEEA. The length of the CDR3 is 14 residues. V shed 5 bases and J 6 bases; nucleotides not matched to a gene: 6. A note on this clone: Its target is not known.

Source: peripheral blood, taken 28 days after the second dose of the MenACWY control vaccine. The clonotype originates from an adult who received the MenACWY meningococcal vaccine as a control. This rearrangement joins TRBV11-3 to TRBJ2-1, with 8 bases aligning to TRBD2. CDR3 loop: CASSPQTSVNEQFF. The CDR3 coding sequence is TGTGCCAGCAGCCCGCAGACTAGCGTCAATGAGCAGTTCTTC.